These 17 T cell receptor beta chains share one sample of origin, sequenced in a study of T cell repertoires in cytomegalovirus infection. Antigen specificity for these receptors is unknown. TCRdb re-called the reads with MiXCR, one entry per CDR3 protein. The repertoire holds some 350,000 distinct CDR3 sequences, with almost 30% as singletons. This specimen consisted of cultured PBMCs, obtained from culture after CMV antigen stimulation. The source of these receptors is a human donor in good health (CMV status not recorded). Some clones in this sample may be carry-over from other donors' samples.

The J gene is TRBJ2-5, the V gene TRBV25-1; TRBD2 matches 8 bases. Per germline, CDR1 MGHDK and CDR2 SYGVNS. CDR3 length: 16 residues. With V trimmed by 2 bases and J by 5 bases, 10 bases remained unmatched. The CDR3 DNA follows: TGTGCCAGCAGTGAAGGGGGAGCGGGAGTGGGGGAGACCCAGTACTTC. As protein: CASSEGGAGVGETQYF.

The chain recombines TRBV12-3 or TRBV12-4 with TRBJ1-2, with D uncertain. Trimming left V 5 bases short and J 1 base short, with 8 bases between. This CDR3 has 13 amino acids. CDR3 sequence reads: CASSPTFNYGYTF. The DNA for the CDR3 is TGTGCCAGCAGTCCGACATTTAACTATGGCTACACCTTC.

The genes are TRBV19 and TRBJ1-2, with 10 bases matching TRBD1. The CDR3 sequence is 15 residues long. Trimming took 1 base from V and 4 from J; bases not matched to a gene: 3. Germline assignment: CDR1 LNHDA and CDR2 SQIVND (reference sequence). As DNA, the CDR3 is TGTGCCAGTAGTATAGGACGGACAGGGGGCTATGGCTACACCTTC. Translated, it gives CASSIGRTGGYGYTF.

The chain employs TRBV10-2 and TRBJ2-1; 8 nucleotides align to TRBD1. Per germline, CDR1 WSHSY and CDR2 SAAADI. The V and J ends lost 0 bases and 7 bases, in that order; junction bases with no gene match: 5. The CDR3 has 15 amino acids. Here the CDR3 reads CASSESGQANNEQFF. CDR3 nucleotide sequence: TGCGCCAGCAGTGAGTCGGGACAGGCAAATAATGAGCAGTTCTTC.

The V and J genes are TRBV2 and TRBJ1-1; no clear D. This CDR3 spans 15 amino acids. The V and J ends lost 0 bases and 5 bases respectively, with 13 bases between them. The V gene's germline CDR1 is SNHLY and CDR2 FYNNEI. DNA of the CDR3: TGTGCCAGCAGTGAAGCCGGACTCCTCGGGACTGAAGCTTTCTTT. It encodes CASSEAGLLGTEAFF.

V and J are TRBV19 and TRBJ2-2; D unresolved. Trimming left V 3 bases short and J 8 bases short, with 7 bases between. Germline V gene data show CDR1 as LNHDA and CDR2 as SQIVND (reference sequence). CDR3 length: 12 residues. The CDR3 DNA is TGTGCCAGTAGTATTGCCCAAGGGGAGCTGTTTTTT. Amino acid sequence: CASSIAQGELFF.

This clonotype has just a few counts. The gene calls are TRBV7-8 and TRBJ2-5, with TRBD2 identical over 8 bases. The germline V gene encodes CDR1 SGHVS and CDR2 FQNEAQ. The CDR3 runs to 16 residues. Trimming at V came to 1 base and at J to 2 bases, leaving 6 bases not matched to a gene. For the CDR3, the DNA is TGTGCCAGCAGCTTAGGGCCTAGCGGGTTGCAAGAGACCCAGTACTTC. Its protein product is CASSLGPSGLQETQYF. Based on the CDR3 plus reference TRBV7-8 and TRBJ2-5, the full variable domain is GAGVSQSPRYKVAKRGQDVALRCDPISGHVSLFWYQQALGQGPEFLTYFQNEAQLDKSGLPSDRFFAERPEGSVSTLKIQRTQQEDSAVYLCASSLGPSGLQETQYFGPGTRLLVL.

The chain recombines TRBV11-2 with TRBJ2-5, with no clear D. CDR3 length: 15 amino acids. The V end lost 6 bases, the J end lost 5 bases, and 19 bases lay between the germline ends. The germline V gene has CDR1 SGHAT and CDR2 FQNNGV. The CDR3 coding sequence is TGTGCCAGCAGTTCCCGCGGAGCTAGTCTTGAGACCCAGTACTTC. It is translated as CASSSRGASLETQYF.

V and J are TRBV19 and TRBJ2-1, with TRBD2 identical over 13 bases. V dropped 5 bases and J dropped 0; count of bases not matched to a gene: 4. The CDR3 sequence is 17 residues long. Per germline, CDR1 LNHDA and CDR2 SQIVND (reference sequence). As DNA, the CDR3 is TGTGCCAGTAGTGCCGGGACTAGCGGGGACTCCTACAATGAGCAGTTCTTC. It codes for CASSAGTSGDSYNEQFF.

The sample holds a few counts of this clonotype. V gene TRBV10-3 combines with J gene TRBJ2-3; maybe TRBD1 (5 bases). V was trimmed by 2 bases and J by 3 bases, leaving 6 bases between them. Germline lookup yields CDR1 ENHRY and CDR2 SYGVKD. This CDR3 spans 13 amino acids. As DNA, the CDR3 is TGTGCCATCAGTGAGCCAGGGACAGATACGCAGTATTTT. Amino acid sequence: CAISEPGTDTQYF.

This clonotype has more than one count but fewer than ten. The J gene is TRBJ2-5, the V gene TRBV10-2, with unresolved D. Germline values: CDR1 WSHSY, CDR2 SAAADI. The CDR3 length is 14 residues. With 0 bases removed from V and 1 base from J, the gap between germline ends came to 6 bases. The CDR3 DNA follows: TGCGCCAGCAGTGAGTCGGTGTTCCAAGAGACCCAGTACTTC. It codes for CASSESVFQETQYF.

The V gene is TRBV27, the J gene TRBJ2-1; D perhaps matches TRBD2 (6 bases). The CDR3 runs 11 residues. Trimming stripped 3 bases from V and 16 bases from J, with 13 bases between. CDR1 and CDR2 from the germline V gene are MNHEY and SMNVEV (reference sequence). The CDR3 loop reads CASSLAGRKFF. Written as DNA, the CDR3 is TGTGCCAGCAGTTTGGCAGGGAGGAAATTCTTC.

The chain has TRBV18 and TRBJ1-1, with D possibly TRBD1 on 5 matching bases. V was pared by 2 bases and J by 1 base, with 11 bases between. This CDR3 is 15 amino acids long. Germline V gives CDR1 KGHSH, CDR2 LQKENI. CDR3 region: CASSPGGQRNTEAFF. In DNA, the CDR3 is TGTGCCAGCTCACCAGGGGGTCAGCGGAACACTGAAGCTTTCTTT.

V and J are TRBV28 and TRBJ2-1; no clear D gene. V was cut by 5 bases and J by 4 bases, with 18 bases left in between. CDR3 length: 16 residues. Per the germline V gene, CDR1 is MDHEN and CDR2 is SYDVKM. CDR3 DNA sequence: TGTGCCAGCAGTCTTCCCCCACGCGGTGCATACAATGAGCAGTTCTTC. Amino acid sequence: CASSLPPRGAYNEQFF.

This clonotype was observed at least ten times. CDR3 in amino acids: CASSTKAIRVGPNEQFF. The DNA of the CDR3 is TGTGCCAGCAGCACCAAAGCAATCCGGGTGGGGCCCAATGAGCAGTTCTTC. V and J are TRBV11-2 and TRBJ2-1; a possible D gene is TRBD1 (5 bases). Germline values: CDR1 SGHAT, CDR2 FQNNGV. The CDR3 loop spans 17 amino acids. The V end lost 5 bases, the J end lost 6 bases, and 23 bases lay between the germline ends.

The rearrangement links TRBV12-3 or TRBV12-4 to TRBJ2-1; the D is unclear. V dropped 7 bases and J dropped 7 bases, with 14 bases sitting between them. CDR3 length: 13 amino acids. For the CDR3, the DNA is TGTGCCAGCACACGGCCGCCGGTAAATGAGCAGTTCTTC. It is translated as CASTRPPVNEQFF.

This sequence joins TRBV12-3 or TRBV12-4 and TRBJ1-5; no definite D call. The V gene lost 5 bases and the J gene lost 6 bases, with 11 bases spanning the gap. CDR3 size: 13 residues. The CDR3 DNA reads TGTGCCAGCAGTCTCTTACTTTCTCAGCCCCAGCATTTT. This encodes CASSLLLSQPQHF.